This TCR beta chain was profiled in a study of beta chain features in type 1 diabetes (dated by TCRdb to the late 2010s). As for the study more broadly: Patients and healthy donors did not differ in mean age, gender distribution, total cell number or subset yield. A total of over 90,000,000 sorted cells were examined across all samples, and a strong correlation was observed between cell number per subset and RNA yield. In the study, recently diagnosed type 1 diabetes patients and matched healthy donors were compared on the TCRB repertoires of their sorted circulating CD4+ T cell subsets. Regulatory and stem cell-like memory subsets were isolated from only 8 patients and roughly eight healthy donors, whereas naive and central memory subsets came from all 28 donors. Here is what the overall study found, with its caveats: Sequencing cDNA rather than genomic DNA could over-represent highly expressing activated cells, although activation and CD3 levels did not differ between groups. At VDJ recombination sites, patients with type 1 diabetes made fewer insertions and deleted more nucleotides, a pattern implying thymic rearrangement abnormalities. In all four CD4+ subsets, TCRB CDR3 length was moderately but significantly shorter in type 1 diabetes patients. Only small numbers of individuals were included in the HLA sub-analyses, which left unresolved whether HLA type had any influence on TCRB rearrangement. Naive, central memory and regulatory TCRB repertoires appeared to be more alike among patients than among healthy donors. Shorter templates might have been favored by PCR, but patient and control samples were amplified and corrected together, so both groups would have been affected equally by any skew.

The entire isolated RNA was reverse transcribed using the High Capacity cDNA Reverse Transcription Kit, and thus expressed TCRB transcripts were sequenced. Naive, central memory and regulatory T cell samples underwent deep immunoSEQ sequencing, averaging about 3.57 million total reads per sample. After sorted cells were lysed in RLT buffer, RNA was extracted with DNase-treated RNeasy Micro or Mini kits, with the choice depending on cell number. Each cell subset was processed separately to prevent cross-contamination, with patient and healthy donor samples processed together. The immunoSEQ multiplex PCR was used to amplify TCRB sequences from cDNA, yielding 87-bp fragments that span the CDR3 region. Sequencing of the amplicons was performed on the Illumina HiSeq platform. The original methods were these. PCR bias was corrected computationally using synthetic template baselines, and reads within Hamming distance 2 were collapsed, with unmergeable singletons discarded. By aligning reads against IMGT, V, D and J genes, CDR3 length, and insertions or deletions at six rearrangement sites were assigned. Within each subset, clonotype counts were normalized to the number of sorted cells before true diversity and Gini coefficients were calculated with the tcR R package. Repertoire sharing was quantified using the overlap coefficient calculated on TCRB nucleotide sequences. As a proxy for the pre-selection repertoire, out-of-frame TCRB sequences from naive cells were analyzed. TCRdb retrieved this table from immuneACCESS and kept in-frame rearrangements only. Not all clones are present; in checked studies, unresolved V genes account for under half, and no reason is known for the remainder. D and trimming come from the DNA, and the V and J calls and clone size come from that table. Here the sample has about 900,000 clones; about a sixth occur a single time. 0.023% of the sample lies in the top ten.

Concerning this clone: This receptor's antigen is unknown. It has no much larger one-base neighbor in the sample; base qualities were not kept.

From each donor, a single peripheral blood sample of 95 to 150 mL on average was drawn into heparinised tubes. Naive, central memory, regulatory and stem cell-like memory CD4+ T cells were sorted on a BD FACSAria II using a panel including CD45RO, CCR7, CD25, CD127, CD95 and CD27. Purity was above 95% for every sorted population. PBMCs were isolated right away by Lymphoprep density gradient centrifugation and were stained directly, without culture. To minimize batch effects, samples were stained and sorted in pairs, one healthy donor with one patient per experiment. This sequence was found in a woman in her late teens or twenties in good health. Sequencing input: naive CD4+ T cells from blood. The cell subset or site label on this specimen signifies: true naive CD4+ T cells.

The CDR3 region has the sequence CAILSGSSPYEQYF. The DNA sequence is as follows: TGTGCCATCCTCAGCGGAAGCTCCCCCTACGAGCAGTACTTC. The V and J segments used are TRBV28 and TRBJ2-7; matching of 5 bases hints at TRBD2 as the D gene. The CDR3, from cysteine to phenylalanine, totals 14 residues. CDR3 DNA only is kept here, 42 bases in frame from base 1. V and J lose 10 bases and 2 bases, and a span of 18 bases separates them. Sequences MDHEN (CDR1) and SYDVKM (CDR2) are obtained from the germline V gene.